This T cell receptor beta chain was observed in a study of blood T cell repertoires in COVID-19. Across the whole study: Donors in the United States, Italy and Spain gave samples during acute or convalescent COVID-19. PBMCs, B-cell-depleted T cells, or T cells provided the cDNA or gDNA that made up the material.

This CDR3 is 14 amino acids long. Between the trimmed V and J ends, which lost 2 bases and 6 bases, there was a span of 11 bases. Germline V gene sequence: CDR1 MNHEY, CDR2 SVGEGT. Original processing methods: Amplification of reference gene primers provided the estimated nucleated cell counts. The assay was immunoSEQ multiplex PCR, and TCRdb's table has in-frame clones only and misses some. The DNA was the basis for D and trimming; V, J and clone size are from that table. The sample lists nearly 40,000 clones, around 80% seen once, with 30% to 40% in the top ten. The rearrangement uses TRBV6-2 or TRBV6-3 and TRBJ1-5; D remains ambiguous. Material: peripheral blood. The TCR originated in a man aged 80 or over with active or convalescent COVID-19. The CDR3 sequence is CASSYGRRVQPQHF. The CDR3 DNA sequence: TGTGCCAGCAGTTACGGCAGGCGTGTTCAGCCCCAGCATTTT.